Following are 12 T cell receptor beta chains from one sample sequenced in a study of tumor-infiltrating lymphocytes in oesophageal squamous cell carcinoma. TCRdb itself ran the PCR reads through MiXCR, one entry per CDR3 protein. The repertoire includes 10,000 to 15,000 distinct CDR3 sequences, nearly 60% of them detected once, and 30% to 35% sits in the top ten. The sequenced sample consisted of esophageal tumor tissue. The receptors come from a female donor with esophageal squamous cell carcinoma.

This clonotype rates as medium-sized. V and J are TRBV6-1 and TRBJ2-2, with D perhaps matching TRBD1 (6 bases). This CDR3 comprises 15 residues. Germline V gene lookup returns CDR1 MNHNS and CDR2 SASEGT. V lost 6 bases, J lost 0 bases, and 11 bases lay in between. CDR3 sequence: CASRAGASNTGELFF. CDR3 coding DNA: TGTGCCAGCAGGGCAGGGGCTTCGAACACCGGGGAGCTGTTTTTT.

J is TRBJ2-3 and V is TRBV6-1; 7 nucleotides match TRBD1. The J call may not be correct, given that the DNA end is closer to TRBJ2-7. The CDR3 length is 15 residues. Germline V gives CDR1 MNHNS, CDR2 SASEGT. CDR3 protein: CASSYGAGGGYEQYF. Written as DNA, the CDR3 is TGTGCCAGCAGTTACGGGGCAGGGGGTGGCTACGAGCAGTACTTC.

The rearrangement uses TRBV7-6 and TRBJ2-5; D remains unclear. TRBJ1-2 explains the end of the DNA better; the J call may be wrong. CDR1 is SGHVS, CDR2 FNYEAQ, per germline. This CDR3 is built from 15 residues. The chain's CDR3 is CASSLTFSRNYGYTF. The CDR3 DNA reads TGTGCCAGCAGCCTCACCTTTTCCAGGAACTATGGCTACACCTTC.

This clonotype turned up a few times. This chain joins TRBV5-5 and TRBJ2-5, with 9 bases lining up with TRBD1. With 2 bases clipped from V and 5 bases from J, the junction kept 7 bases outside the gene matches. Germline V gene data show CDR1 as SGHKS and CDR2 as YYEKEE (reference sequence). The CDR3 runs 15 residues. This CDR3 is CASSFYRGQGETQYF. In DNA, the CDR3 is TGTGCCAGCAGCTTCTACAGGGGGCAGGGGGAGACCCAGTACTTC. Full variable domain (missing parts from reference TRBV5-5 and TRBJ2-5): DAGVTQSPTHLIKTRGQQVTLRCSPISGHKSVSWYQQVLGQGPQFIFQYYEKEERGRGNFPDRFSARQFPNYSSELNVNALLLGDSALYLCASSFYRGQGETQYFGPGTRLLVL.

The gene calls are TRBV7-2 and TRBJ2-5; 8 bases match TRBD2. The J call is in doubt because the DNA end fits TRBJ2-1 better. Germline-derived CDR1 and CDR2 are SGHTA and FQGNSA. The CDR3 has 17 residues. This CDR3 is CASSPWSGGSSYNEQFF. DNA of the CDR3: TGTGCCAGCAGCCCTTGGTCGGGGGGGAGCTCCTACAATGAGCAGTTCTTC.

The DNA of the CDR3 is TGTGCCAGCAGCGGACAGACACAAGAGACCCAGTTCTTC. Translated, it gives CASSGQTQETQFF. The V gene is TRBV7-2, the J gene TRBJ2-1, with D possibly TRBD1 on 6 matching bases. Germline V gene sequence: CDR1 SGHTA, CDR2 FQGNSA. The CDR3 runs 13 residues. Between the trimmed V and J ends, which lost 5 bases and 13 bases, there was a span of 18 bases.

The sample holds many counts of this clonotype. The V call is TRBV27, the J call TRBJ2-7; D uncertain. The CDR3 has 15 residues. V lost 5 bases, J lost 2 bases, and 16 bases lay in between. From germline, CDR1 is MNHEY and CDR2 SMNVEV (reference sequence). The CDR3 sequence is CASSPIRSRPYEQYF. The CDR3 coding sequence is TGTGCCAGCAGTCCGATTCGGAGCCGGCCCTACGAGCAGTACTTC.

For this clonotype: The germline gene is not matched at one end of the junction; a read error may be the cause. This chain joins TRBV7-2 and TRBJ2-3; 12 positions match TRBD2. The V gene's germline CDR1 is SGHTA and CDR2 FQGNSA. The CDR3 has 16 residues. The DNA for the CDR3 is TGTGCCAGCAGCCTAGCGGGAGGGTTCCCCACAGATACGCAGTATTTT. This sequence encodes CASSLAGGFPTDTQYF.

By proportion, this clonotype is large. No DNA is shown, since the ends of the CDR3 on it are uncertain; the CDR3 is the one TCRdb lists. The rearrangement links TRBV7-5 to TRBJ2-1; the D segment call TRBD2 is taken from the table without a DNA check. TRBV7-5 is deemed a pseudogene. The CDR3 adds up to 19 amino acids, both ends counted. CDR3 loop: CISVPEAGLAEGSNNEQFF.

The table lists this clonotype with a few counts. V gene TRBV7-2 combines with J gene TRBJ2-1; D may correspond to TRBD1 or TRBD2 (5 bases each). V was trimmed by 1 base and J by 7 bases, leaving 14 bases between them. CDR1 is SGHTA, CDR2 FQGNSA, per germline. The CDR3 extends over 15 amino acids. This CDR3 is CASSLGVRGQNEQFF. For the CDR3, the DNA is TGTGCCAGCAGCTTAGGTGTGAGGGGCCAGAATGAGCAGTTCTTC. Based on the CDR3 plus reference TRBV7-2 and TRBJ2-1, the full variable domain is GAGVSQSPSNKVTEKGKDVELRCDPISGHTALYWYRQSLGQGLEFLIYFQGNSAPDKSGLPSDRFSAERTGGSVSTLTIQRTQQEDSAVYLCASSLGVRGQNEQFFGPGTRLTVL.

The chain has TRBV10-1 and TRBJ2-5; no definite D call. There are 11 residues in the CDR3. Germline CDR1 and CDR2: WNHNN and SYGVQD (reference sequence). Trimming left V 3 bases short and J 11 bases short, with 10 bases between. The CDR3 DNA reads TGCGCCAGCAGTGACAGCAATGAGCAGTACTTC. It specifies CASSDSNEQYF.

This clonotype is categorized as medium-sized. This clone may be a read error of a much larger clone one base away. The chain recombines TRBV7-9 with TRBJ2-7, with 10 bases aligning to TRBD1. The V gene end was trimmed by 4 bases and the J gene end by 7 bases; junction bases not matched to a gene: 10. The CDR3 runs 15 residues. Germline V gene data show CDR1 as SEHNR and CDR2 as FQNEAQ (reference sequence). CDR3 nucleotides: TGTGCCAGCAGCTCCGGGACAGGGGTCCAGAATGAGCAGTACTTC. This sequence encodes CASSSGTGVQNEQYF. The full variable domain, in which reference TRBV7-9 and TRBJ2-7 provide the parts outside the CDR3, is DTGVSQNPRHKITKRGQNVTFRCDPISEHNRLYWYRQTLGQGPEFLTYFQNEAQLEKSRLLSDRFSAERPKGSFSTLEIQRTEQGDSAMYLCASSSGTGVQNEQYFGPGTRLTVT.